Below are 14 T cell receptor beta chains sequenced from a single sample in a study of blood T cell repertoires in COVID-19. Data came from immunoSEQ multiplex PCR; TCRdb stores just in-frame clones and leaves some out. This sample has about 210,000 clones, with more than 65% found just once. Material: peripheral blood. Receptors were obtained from a man between 45 and 60 years old with active or convalescent COVID-19.

For the CDR3, the DNA is TGCAGTGCTGGGGCCCCCGATGGAGCTTTCTTT. This codes for CSAGAPDGAFF. V is TRBV20-1 and J is TRBJ1-1; TRBD1 is a possible D gene (5 bases). Trimming removed 5 bases from V and 10 bases from J, with 14 bases in between. The CDR3 runs 11 residues. Germline CDR1 reads DFQATT; CDR2 reads SNEGSKA (reference sequence).

This clone was counted a few times. The rearrangement joins TRBV4-3 to TRBJ1-2; D is unresolved. Germline V gene data show CDR1 as LGHNA and CDR2 as YSLEER. Trimming took 1 base from V and 2 from J, leaving 2 bases between them. This CDR3 spans 12 amino acids. This CDR3 reads CASSQANYGYTF. The CDR3 DNA sequence: TGCGCCAGCAGCCAAGCGAACTATGGCTACACCTTC.

The chain combines TRBV7-3 with TRBJ1-1; TRBD1 is a possible D gene (5 bases). This CDR3 region has 14 residues. V lost 0 bases and J lost 1, with 6 bases in between. Germline CDR1 SGHTA, CDR2 FQGTGA. CDR3 in amino acids: CASSLTRGNTEAFF. The CDR3, as DNA: TGTGCCAGCAGCTTAACTAGGGGGAACACTGAAGCTTTCTTT.

For the CDR3, the DNA is TGTGCCAGCAGTTTGGGCAACCGAGAGACCCAGTACTTC. Residues: CASSLGNRETQYF. The chain has TRBV6-5 and TRBJ2-5; D gene uncertain. The length of the CDR3 is 13 residues. The V gene's germline CDR1 is MNHEY and CDR2 SVGAGI. The ends were cut back, 4 bases at V and 4 bases at J, with 10 bases in the middle.

The rearrangement links TRBV9 to TRBJ2-5; TRBD2 matches at 13 bases. Germline CDR1 reads SGDLS; CDR2 reads YYNGEE. Trimming cost V 4 bases and J 4 bases; bases outside gene matches: 4. This CDR3 is built from 15 residues. The CDR3 is CASSSRTSGGETQYF. CDR3 DNA sequence: TGTGCCAGCAGCTCCCGGACTAGCGGGGGAGAGACCCAGTACTTC.

The chain combines TRBV7-2 with TRBJ2-3; D possibly corresponds to TRBD1 (6 bases). The V gene lost 1 base and the J gene lost 5 bases, with 13 bases spanning the gap. Germline CDR1 reads SGHTA; CDR2 reads FQGNSA. This CDR3 comprises 15 residues. The CDR3 DNA is TGTGCCAGCAGCTTAGTAGGGGGAGTGGTAGATACGCAGTATTTT. Amino acid sequence: CASSLVGGVVDTQYF. The variable domain in full, with the rest retrieved from reference TRBV7-2 and TRBJ2-3, is GAGVSQSPSNKVTEKGKDVELRCDPISGHTALYWYRQSLGQGLEFLIYFQGNSAPDKSGLPSDRFSAERTGGSVSTLTIQRTQQEDSAVYLCASSLVGGVVDTQYFGPGTRLTVL.

The V gene is TRBV19, the J gene TRBJ2-5; 12 positions agree with TRBD2. Losses at the gene ends were 2 bases for V and 9 bases for J; bases not matched to a gene: 1. The CDR3 has 13 amino acids. Germline V gene sequence: CDR1 LNHDA, CDR2 SQIVND (reference sequence). CDR3 nucleotides: TGTGCCAGTAGTATACTAGCGGGGGGGCCCCAGTACTTC. It translates to CASSILAGGPQYF.

The CDR3 nucleotides read TGCAGCGTAACAGGGGAGGACTACGAGCAGTACTTC. It is translated as CSVTGEDYEQYF. The chain recombines TRBV29-1 with TRBJ2-7, with a tentative D call TRBD1 (7 bases). The length of the CDR3 is 12 residues. Germline values: CDR1 SQVTM, CDR2 ANQGSEA. The V end lost 6 bases, the J end lost 3 bases, and 12 bases lay between the germline ends.

The rearrangement uses TRBV12-3 or TRBV12-4 and TRBJ1-5; D is undetermined. Trimming took 6 bases from V and 10 from J, leaving 13 bases between them. The CDR3 covers 12 residues. CDR3 bases: TGTGCCAGCAGCCCCGGGAACCCCCCCCAGCATTTT. Translating it yields CASSPGNPPQHF.

Concerning this clone itself: One end of the junction is discordant with germline, which a read error may explain. This chain joins TRBV5-4 and TRBJ2-3, with 7 bases matching TRBD1. The CDR3 totals 13 residues. The germline gives CDR1 SGHNT, CDR2 YYREEE (reference sequence). CDR3 region: CASSRISTGAMDF. The CDR3 coding sequence is TGTGCCAGCAGCCGGATTAGCACAGGGGCCATGGATTTT.

This clone was seen a few times. The chain has TRBV7-9 and TRBJ2-7; D is unresolved. V lost 1 base and J lost 1, with 8 bases in between. This CDR3 is built from 14 residues. Looked up from germline, CDR1 is SEHNR and CDR2 is FQNEAQ (reference sequence). In nucleotides, the CDR3 is TGTGCCAGCAGCTTAGAGCTTGAGTCCTACGAGCAGTACTTC. Its protein is CASSLELESYEQYF.

The V call is TRBV18, the J call TRBJ1-4; no definite D call. V was trimmed by 6 bases and J by 2 bases, leaving 19 bases between them. Germline V lookup: CDR1 KGHSH, CDR2 LQKENI. The CDR3 runs 17 residues. Here the CDR3 DNA reads TGTGCCAGCTCGCCCTCGACCGCGGCACTTACTAATGAAAAACTGTTTTTT. Translated, it gives CASSPSTAALTNEKLFF.

V and J are TRBV6-2 or TRBV6-3 and TRBJ2-4; 9 nucleotides agree with TRBD2. The germline V gene encodes CDR1 MNHEY and CDR2 SVGEGT. V was pared by 6 bases and J by 0 bases, with 9 bases of the junction left unmatched. This CDR3 has 17 amino acids. CDR3 sequence: CASSNRAGGPAKNIQYF. CDR3 in DNA: TGTGCCAGCAGCAACCGGGCGGGGGGGCCAGCCAAAAACATTCAGTACTTC.

CDR3 coding DNA: TGTGCCAGCAGCTTGGGGCTAGCGGGAGGGGGGGCCTACAATGAGCAGTTCTTC. It translates to CASSLGLAGGGAYNEQFF. The chain joins TRBV5-4 to TRBJ2-1; TRBD2 matches at 12 bases. Germline V gene data show CDR1 as SGHNT and CDR2 as YYREEE (reference sequence). The CDR3 is made up of 18 amino acids. Trimming took 0 bases from V and 2 from J; bases not matched to a gene: 6.